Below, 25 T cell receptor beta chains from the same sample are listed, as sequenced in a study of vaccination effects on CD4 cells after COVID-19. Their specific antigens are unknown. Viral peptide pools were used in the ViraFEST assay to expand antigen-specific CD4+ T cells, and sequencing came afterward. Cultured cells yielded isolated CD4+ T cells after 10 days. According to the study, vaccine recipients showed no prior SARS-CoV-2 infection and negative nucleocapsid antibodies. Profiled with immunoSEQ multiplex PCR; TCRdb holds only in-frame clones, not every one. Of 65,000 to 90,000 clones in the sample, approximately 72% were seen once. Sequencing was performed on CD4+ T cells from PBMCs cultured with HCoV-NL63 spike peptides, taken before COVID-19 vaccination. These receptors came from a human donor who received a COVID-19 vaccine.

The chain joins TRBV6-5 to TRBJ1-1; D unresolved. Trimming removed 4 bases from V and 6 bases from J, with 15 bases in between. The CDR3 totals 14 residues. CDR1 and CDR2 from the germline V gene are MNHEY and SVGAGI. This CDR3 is CASSSPGRLPEAFF. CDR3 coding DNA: TGTGCCAGCAGTTCCCCCGGACGTCTACCTGAAGCTTTCTTT.

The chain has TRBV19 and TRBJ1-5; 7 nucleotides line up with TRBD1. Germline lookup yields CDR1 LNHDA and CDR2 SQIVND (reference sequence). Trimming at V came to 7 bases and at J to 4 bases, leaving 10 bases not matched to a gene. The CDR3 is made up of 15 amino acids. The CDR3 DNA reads TGTGCCAGTACTTTAGACAGGGCTGGAAATCAGCCCCAGCATTTT. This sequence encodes CASTLDRAGNQPQHF.

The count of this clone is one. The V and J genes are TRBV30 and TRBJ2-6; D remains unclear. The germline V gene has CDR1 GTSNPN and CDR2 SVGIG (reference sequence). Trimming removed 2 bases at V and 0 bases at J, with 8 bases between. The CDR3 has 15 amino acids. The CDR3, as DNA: TGTGCCTGGAGTTCCGGTCTCTCTGGGGCCAACGTCCTGACTTTC. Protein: CAWSSGLSGANVLTF.

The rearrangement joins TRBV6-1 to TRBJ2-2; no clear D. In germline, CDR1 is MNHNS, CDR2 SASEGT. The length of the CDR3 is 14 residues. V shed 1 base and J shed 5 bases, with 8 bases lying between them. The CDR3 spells CASSEGVTTGELFF. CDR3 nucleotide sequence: TGTGCCAGCAGTGAAGGGGTGACGACCGGGGAGCTGTTTTTT.

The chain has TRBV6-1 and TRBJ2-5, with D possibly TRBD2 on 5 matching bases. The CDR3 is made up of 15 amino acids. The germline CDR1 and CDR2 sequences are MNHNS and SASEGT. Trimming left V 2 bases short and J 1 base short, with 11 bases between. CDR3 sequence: CASSELAGSQETQYF. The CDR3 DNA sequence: TGTGCCAGCAGTGAATTGGCGGGCTCCCAAGAGACCCAGTACTTC.

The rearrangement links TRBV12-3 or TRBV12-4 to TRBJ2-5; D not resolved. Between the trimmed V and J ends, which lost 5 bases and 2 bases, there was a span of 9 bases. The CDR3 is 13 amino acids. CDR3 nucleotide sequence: TGTGCCAGCAGTCGTGGGGATCAAGAGACCCAGTACTTC. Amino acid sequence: CASSRGDQETQYF.

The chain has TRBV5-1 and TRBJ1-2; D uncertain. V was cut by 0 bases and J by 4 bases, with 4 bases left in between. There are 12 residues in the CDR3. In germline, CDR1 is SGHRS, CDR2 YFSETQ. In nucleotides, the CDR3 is TGCGCCAGCAGCTTGGGTAGCTATGGCTACACCTTC. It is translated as CASSLGSYGYTF.

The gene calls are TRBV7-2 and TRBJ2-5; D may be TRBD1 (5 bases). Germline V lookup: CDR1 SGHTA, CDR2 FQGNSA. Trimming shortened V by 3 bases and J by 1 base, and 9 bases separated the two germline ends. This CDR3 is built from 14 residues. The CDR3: CASSLGQVQETQYF. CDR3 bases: TGTGCCAGCAGCTTGGGGCAGGTCCAAGAGACCCAGTACTTC.

CDR3 amino acids: CASSPPGEPQHF. CDR3 sequence (DNA): TGTGCCAGCAGTCCACCGGGAGAGCCCCAGCATTTT. V and J are TRBV6-5 and TRBJ1-5; D remains ambiguous. This CDR3 comprises 12 residues. V gave up 5 bases and J gave up 8 bases, with 10 bases separating them. The germline V gene has CDR1 MNHEY and CDR2 SVGAGI.

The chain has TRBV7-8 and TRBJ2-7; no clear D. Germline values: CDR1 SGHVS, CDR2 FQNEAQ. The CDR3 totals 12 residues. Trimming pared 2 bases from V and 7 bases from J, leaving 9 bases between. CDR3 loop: CASSLLTGEQYV. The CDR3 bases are TGTGCCAGCAGCTTATTGACCGGGGAGCAGTACGTC.

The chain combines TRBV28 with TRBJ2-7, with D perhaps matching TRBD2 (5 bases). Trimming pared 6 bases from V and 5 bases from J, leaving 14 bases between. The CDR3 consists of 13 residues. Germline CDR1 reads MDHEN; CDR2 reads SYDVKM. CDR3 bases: TGTGCCAGCAGAAGACCGGGGAGTAACGAGCAGTACGTC. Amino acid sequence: CASRRPGSNEQYV.

The CDR3 reads CASSDPVLERTDTQYF. CDR3 bases: TGCGCCAGCAGTGACCCTGTACTTGAACGGACAGATACGCAGTATTTT. The chain joins TRBV10-1 to TRBJ2-3; D gene uncertain. The V end was cut by 3 bases, the J end by 3 bases, with 16 bases between. The CDR3 has 16 residues. Germline V CDR1 and CDR2: WNHNN, SYGVQD (reference sequence).

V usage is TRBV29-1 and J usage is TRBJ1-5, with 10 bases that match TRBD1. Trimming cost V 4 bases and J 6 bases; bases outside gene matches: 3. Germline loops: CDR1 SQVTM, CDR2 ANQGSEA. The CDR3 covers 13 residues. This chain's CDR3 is CSVGGTGVQPQHF. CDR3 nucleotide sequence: TGCAGCGTTGGTGGGACAGGGGTTCAGCCCCAGCATTTT.

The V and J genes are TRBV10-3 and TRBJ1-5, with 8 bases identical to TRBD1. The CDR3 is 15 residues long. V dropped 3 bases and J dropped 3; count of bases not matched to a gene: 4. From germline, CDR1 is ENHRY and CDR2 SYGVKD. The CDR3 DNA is TGTGCCATCAGTGACTCACAGGGGGTCAATCAGCCCCAGCATTTT. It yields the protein CAISDSQGVNQPQHF.

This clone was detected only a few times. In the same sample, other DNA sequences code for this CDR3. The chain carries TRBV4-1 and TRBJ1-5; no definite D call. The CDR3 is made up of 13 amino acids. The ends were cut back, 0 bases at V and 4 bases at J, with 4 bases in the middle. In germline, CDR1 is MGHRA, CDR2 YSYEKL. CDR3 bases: TGCGCCAGCAGCCAAGACCCGAATCAGCCCCAGCATTTT. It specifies CASSQDPNQPQHF.

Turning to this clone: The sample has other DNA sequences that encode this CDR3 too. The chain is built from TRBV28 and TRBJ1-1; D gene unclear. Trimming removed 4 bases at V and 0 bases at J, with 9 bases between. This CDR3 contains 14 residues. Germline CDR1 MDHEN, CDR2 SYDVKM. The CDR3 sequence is CASSSVSMNTEAFF. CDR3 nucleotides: TGTGCCAGCAGTTCGGTCAGCATGAACACTGAAGCTTTCTTT.

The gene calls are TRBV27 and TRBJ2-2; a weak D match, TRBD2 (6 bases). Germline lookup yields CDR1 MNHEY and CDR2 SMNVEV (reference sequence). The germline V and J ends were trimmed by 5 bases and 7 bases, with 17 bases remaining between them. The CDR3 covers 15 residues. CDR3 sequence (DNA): TGTGCCAGCAGTCCGTTGGGACTCACACACGGGGAGCTGTTTTTT. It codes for CASSPLGLTHGELFF.

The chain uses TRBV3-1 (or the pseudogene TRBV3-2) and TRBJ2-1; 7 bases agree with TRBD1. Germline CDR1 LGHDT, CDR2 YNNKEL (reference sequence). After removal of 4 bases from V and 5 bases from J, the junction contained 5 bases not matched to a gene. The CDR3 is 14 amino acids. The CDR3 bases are TGTGCCAGCAGCCCCAAGACAGGGAACAATGAGCAGTTCTTC. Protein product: CASSPKTGNNEQFF.

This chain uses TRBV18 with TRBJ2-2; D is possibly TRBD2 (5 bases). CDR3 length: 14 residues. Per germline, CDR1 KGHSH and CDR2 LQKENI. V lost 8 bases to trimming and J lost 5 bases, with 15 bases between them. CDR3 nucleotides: TGTGCCAGCCCAGGCCCTTCGGGGACCGGGGAGCTGTTTTTT. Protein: CASPGPSGTGELFF.

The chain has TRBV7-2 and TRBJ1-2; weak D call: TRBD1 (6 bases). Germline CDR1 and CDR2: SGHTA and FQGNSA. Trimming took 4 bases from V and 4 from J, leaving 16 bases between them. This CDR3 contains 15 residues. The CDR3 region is CASSSGQTVGYGYTF. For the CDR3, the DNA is TGTGCCAGCAGCTCAGGACAGACGGTGGGCTATGGCTACACCTTC.

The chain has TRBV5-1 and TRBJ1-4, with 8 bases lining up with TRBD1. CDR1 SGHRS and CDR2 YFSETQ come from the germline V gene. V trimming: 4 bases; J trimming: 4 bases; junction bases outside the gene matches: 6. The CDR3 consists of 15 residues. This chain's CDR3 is CASSKTGVFNEKLFF. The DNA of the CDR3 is TGCGCCAGCAGCAAGACAGGGGTGTTTAATGAAAAACTGTTTTTT.

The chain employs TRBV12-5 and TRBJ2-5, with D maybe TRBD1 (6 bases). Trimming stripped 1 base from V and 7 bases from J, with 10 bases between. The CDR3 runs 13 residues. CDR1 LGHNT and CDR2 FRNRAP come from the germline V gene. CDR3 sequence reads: CASGLAGQPTQYF. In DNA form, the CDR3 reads TGTGCTAGTGGTTTGGCTGGACAGCCGACCCAGTACTTC.

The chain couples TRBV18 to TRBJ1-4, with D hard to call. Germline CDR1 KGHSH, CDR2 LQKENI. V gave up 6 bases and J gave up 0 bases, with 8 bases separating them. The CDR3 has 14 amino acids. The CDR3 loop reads CASSDRSTNEKLFF. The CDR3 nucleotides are TGTGCCAGCTCCGACCGGTCAACTAATGAAAAACTGTTTTTT.

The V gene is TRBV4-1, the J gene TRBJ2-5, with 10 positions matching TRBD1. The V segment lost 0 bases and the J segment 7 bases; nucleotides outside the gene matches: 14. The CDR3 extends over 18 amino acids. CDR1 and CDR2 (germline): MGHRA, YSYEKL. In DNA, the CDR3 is TGCGCCAGCAGCCAAGAGTGGAGAGGACAGGGGGATAAACGGACCCAGTACTTC. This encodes CASSQEWRGQGDKRTQYF.

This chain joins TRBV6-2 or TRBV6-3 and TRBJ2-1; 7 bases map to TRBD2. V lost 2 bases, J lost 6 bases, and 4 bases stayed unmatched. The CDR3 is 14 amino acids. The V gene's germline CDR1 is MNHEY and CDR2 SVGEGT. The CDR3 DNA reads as TGTGCCAGCAGTTACGGGGGGGGAGGCAATGAGCAGTTCTTC. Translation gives CASSYGGGGNEQFF.